The 30 T cell receptor beta chains below were found in one sample sequenced in a study of spatial heterogeneity in lung cancer. Described time point: blood at routine non-recurrence follow-up after resection. In each case, whole RNA from tumor, nontumor lung or frozen PBMC was sequenced unsorted. TCRdb called the 5' RACE reads again in MiXCR, with one record for every CDR3 protein. The table has about 120,000 distinct CDR3 sequences, 12% seen once. Sequenced here: PBMCs, sampled at follow-up. Receptors were obtained from a male donor with early-stage non-small cell lung cancer.

This clonotype has only a few counts. The chain recombines TRBV9 with TRBJ1-5; D remains ambiguous. Germline values: CDR1 SGDLS, CDR2 YYNGEE. CDR3 size: 15 residues. V dropped 0 bases and J dropped 7 bases, with 14 bases sitting between them. CDR3 in DNA: TGTGCCAGCAGCGTAGGGCACCAACCGTGGCAGCCCCAGCATTTT. This translates into CASSVGHQPWQPQHF.

This chain connects TRBV6-5 to TRBJ2-1, with TRBD1 identical over 7 bases. Trimming at V came to 3 bases and at J to 0 bases, leaving 11 bases not matched to a gene. This CDR3 contains 18 residues. Looked up from germline, CDR1 is MNHEY and CDR2 is SVGAGI. The CDR3 DNA sequence: TGTGCCAGCAGTTATTACCGGGACAGCAAGAGCTCCTACAATGAGCAGTTCTTC. It encodes CASSYYRDSKSSYNEQFF.

As concerns this clonotype: A junction end diverges from the germline sequence, so it may reflect a read error. The chain links TRBV10-3 to TRBJ2-7, with 9 bases matching TRBD1. Germline CDR1 and CDR2: ENHRY and SYGVKD. This CDR3 comprises 13 residues. CDR3 in amino acids: CAIGQGSSYKQYF. Written as DNA, the CDR3 is TGTGCCATAGGACAGGGGAGCTCCTACAAGCAGTACTTC.

J is TRBJ1-6 and V is TRBV14; TRBD1 is a possible D gene (6 bases). CDR3 size: 15 residues. CDR1 is SGHDN, CDR2 FVKESK, per germline. V lost 5 bases and J 4 bases, leaving 12 bases between the germline ends. The DNA for the CDR3 is TGTGCCAGCAGCATGCGGACAGTTTATAATTCACCCCTCCACTTT. Translated, it gives CASSMRTVYNSPLHF.

This sequence joins TRBV11-3 and TRBJ2-1; 8 positions match TRBD1. CDR1 is SGHNT, CDR2 YENEEA, per germline. The CDR3 spans 13 residues. The V gene end was trimmed by 4 bases and the J gene end by 9 bases; junction bases not matched to a gene: 5. The CDR3 nucleotides are TGTGCCAGCAGCTACGGACAGGGCGGTGAGCAGTTCTTC. It specifies CASSYGQGGEQFF.

Many counts were recorded for this clonotype. J is TRBJ1-1 and V is TRBV27; TRBD1 might be the D (5 bases). The germline gives CDR1 MNHEY, CDR2 SMNVEV (reference sequence). The CDR3 totals 14 residues. Trimming removed 1 base at V and 5 bases at J, with 11 bases between. The CDR3 is CASSLFGGDTEAFF. Here the CDR3 DNA reads TGTGCCAGCAGTTTATTTGGGGGGGATACTGAAGCTTTCTTT.

This sequence joins TRBV18 and TRBJ1-5, with unresolved D. This CDR3 is 14 amino acids long. V was shortened by 6 bases and J by 6 bases, with 15 bases between the two germline ends. CDR1 and CDR2 from the germline V gene are KGHSH and LQKENI. The CDR3 loop reads CASSFKDFGQPQHF. In DNA, the CDR3 is TGTGCCAGCTCCTTCAAGGATTTCGGTCAGCCCCAGCATTTT.

This clonotype was counted at least ten times. The chain uses TRBV11-2 and TRBJ2-3; 8 nucleotides align to TRBD1. Germline assignment: CDR1 SGHAT and CDR2 FQNNGV. The CDR3 is made up of 15 amino acids. Trimming took 4 bases from V and 1 from J; bases not matched to a gene: 4. The chain's CDR3 is CASSSIQGGTDTQYF. CDR3 bases: TGTGCCAGCAGCTCGATACAGGGGGGCACAGATACGCAGTATTTT.

This clonotype has more than one count but fewer than ten. The V and J genes are TRBV28 and TRBJ1-2, with D perhaps TRBD1 (5 bases). V lost 1 base to trimming and J lost 9 bases, with 18 bases between them. Germline V gives CDR1 MDHEN, CDR2 SYDVKM. This CDR3 is 15 amino acids long. Here the CDR3 DNA reads TGTGCCAGCAGTTTATCGGGGGACGTCGGCATTAGCTACACCTTC. Translating gives CASSLSGDVGISYTF.

The rearrangement uses TRBV10-3 and TRBJ2-1; 7 nucleotides agree with TRBD1. This CDR3 contains 17 residues. Germline lookup yields CDR1 ENHRY and CDR2 SYGVKD. Trimming took 0 bases from V and 3 from J; bases not matched to a gene: 8. The CDR3 spells CAISESEDRRNYNEQFF. The CDR3 bases are TGTGCCATCAGTGAGTCCGAGGACAGGAGAAACTACAATGAGCAGTTCTTC.

The chain is built from TRBV3-1 and TRBJ1-2, with D possibly TRBD1 on 5 matching bases. This CDR3 has 13 amino acids. Germline values: CDR1 LGHDT, CDR2 YNNKEL (reference sequence). With 3 bases removed from V and 4 bases from J, the gap between germline ends came to 9 bases. CDR3: CASSQGQTYGYTF. Written as DNA, the CDR3 is TGTGCCAGCAGCCAGGGGCAGACCTATGGCTACACCTTC.

In this sample, this clonotype is large. The V call is TRBV6-2 or TRBV6-3, the J call TRBJ1-5; D is unresolved. The CDR3 extends over 13 amino acids. Germline CDR1 is MNHEY and CDR2 is SVGEGT. The V end lost 4 bases, the J end lost 9 bases, and 13 bases lay between the germline ends. CDR3 DNA: TGTGCCAGCAGTTTTTCCTCTGTGTGGCCCCAGCATTTT. Its protein product is CASSFSSVWPQHF.

At least ten counts were recorded for this clonotype. The rearrangement joins TRBV21-1 to TRBJ1-6. TRBV21-1 is described as a pseudogene. This CDR3 has 15 amino acids. The CDR3 reads CARDWSSSYNSPLHF. In nucleotides, the CDR3 is TGTGCCAGAGACTGGTCTAGCTCCTATAATTCACCCCTCCACTTT.

The chain links TRBV9 to TRBJ2-7; 9 bases fit TRBD1. The CDR3 totals 13 residues. The V and J ends lost 4 bases and 11 bases, in that order; junction bases with no gene match: 10. CDR1 SGDLS and CDR2 YYNGEE come from the germline V gene. DNA of the CDR3: TGTGCCAGCAGCCGGGACAGGGTGGATTTAAAGTACTTC. Protein: CASSRDRVDLKYF.

The chain employs TRBV6-5 and TRBJ2-7; perhaps TRBD2 as D (6 bases). The CDR3 is made up of 16 amino acids. The V gene lost 0 bases and the J gene lost 7 bases, with 19 bases spanning the gap. The germline gives CDR1 MNHEY, CDR2 SVGAGI. The CDR3 DNA reads as TGTGCCAGCAGTTACTCGATGCGGGCCGCACGGGGGGAGCAGTACTTC. This sequence encodes CASSYSMRAARGEQYF.

The genes are TRBV24-1 and TRBJ2-3; D is perhaps TRBD1 (7 bases). CDR3 length equals 14 residues. The V end lost 4 bases, the J end lost 6 bases, and 13 bases lay between the germline ends. From germline, CDR1 is KGHDR and CDR2 SFDVKD. CDR3 protein: CATSDGGRGDTQYF. Here the CDR3 DNA reads TGTGCCACCAGTGACGGGGGCAGGGGGGATACGCAGTATTTT.

Many counts were recorded for this clonotype. This chain connects TRBV13 to TRBJ2-5, with D possibly called TRBD1 or TRBD2 (5 bases each). The CDR3 runs to 15 residues. Germline CDR1 reads PRHDT; CDR2 reads FYEKMQ (reference sequence). V dropped 6 bases and J dropped 2 bases, with 16 bases sitting between them. CDR3 sequence reads: CASRWGWERQETQYF. The CDR3 DNA reads TGTGCCAGCAGGTGGGGCTGGGAGAGGCAAGAGACCCAGTACTTC. Looking up the rest from reference TRBV13 and TRBJ2-5 gives the full variable domain: AAGVIQSPRHLIKEKRETATLKCYPIPRHDTVYWYQQGPGQDPQFLISFYEKMQSDKGSIPDRFSAQQFSDYHSELNMSSLELGDSALYFCASRWGWERQETQYFGPGTRLLVL.

The rearrangement uses TRBV12-5 and TRBJ2-3, with D possibly being TRBD1 (6 bases). This CDR3 has 13 residues. Germline V gives CDR1 LGHNT, CDR2 FRNRAP. Trimming pared 11 bases from V and 3 bases from J, leaving 15 bases between. The CDR3 protein is CAGAWGRTDTQYF. The CDR3 DNA follows: TGTGCTGGCGCTTGGGGGCGAACAGATACGCAGTATTTT.

This clonotype has more than one count but fewer than ten. The chain couples TRBV5-1 to TRBJ2-3; TRBD2 is a possible D gene (6 bases). Looked up from germline, CDR1 is SGHRS and CDR2 is YFSETQ. The CDR3 extends over 16 amino acids. V gave up 0 bases and J gave up 6 bases, with 17 bases separating them. The CDR3 spells CASSLDRPGGLDTQYF. The CDR3, as DNA: TGCGCCAGCAGCTTGGATCGGCCTGGAGGGTTGGATACGCAGTATTTT. Complete variable domain (other parts from reference TRBV5-1 and TRBJ2-3): KAGVTQTPRYLIKTRGQQVTLSCSPISGHRSVSWYQQTPGQGLQFLFEYFSETQRNKGNFPGRFSGRQFSNSRSEMNVSTLELGDSALYLCASSLDRPGGLDTQYFGPGTRLTVL.

Notes on this clonotype: Just one base apart from a much larger clone, this may be a read error. The chain is built from TRBV6-4 and TRBJ1-4, with TRBD1 matching 7 bases. The CDR3 is 12 amino acids. Germline V CDR1 and CDR2: MRHNA, SNTAGT. The CDR3 region is CASFDRAEKLLF. The CDR3 DNA is TGTGCCAGCTTTGACAGGGCGGAAAAACTGTTATTT.

J is TRBJ2-7 and V is TRBV7-9, with a tentative D call TRBD2 (6 bases). The germline V gene has CDR1 SEHNR and CDR2 FQNEAQ (reference sequence). This CDR3 spans 12 amino acids. The ends were cut back, 5 bases at V and 3 bases at J, with 8 bases in the middle. In DNA form, the CDR3 reads TGTGCCAGCAGCCCGCGGGACTACGAGCAGTACTTC. This codes for CASSPRDYEQYF.

This clonotype was detected many times. The rearrangement links TRBV11-3 to TRBJ2-1; 12 nucleotides match TRBD1. V shed 4 bases and J 6 bases; nucleotides not matched to a gene: 16. The CDR3 is 19 amino acids. Germline CDR1 is SGHNT and CDR2 is YENEEA. CDR3 coding DNA: TGTGCCAGCAGCTCGACCCGGGACAGGGGGCTGAGGGGAGTCAATGAGCAGTTCTTC. Translated: CASSSTRDRGLRGVNEQFF.

This clonotype was counted many times. The chain links TRBV4-3 to TRBJ1-2, with TRBD1 identical over 7 bases. Germline V gene lookup returns CDR1 LGHNA and CDR2 YSLEER. V lost 4 bases and J lost 7; bases outside the gene matches: 9. The CDR3 is 14 amino acids. The CDR3 loop reads CASSRGTTGLGYTF. The CDR3 DNA is TGCGCCAGCAGCCGCGGTACGACAGGGCTTGGCTACACCTTC.

This chain links TRBV4-2 with TRBJ2-3, with 11 bases aligning to TRBD2. V was pared by 0 bases and J by 6 bases, with 5 bases of the junction left unmatched. CDR1 and CDR2 from the germline V gene are LGHNA and YNFKEQ. This CDR3 comprises 16 residues. The CDR3 reads CASSQDPSGGSDTQYF. CDR3 in DNA: TGTGCCAGCAGCCAAGATCCTAGCGGGGGGTCGGATACGCAGTATTTT.

This clonotype was seen a few times. This chain connects TRBV2 to TRBJ1-5; TRBD1 agrees at 9 bases. J gave up 6 bases and V 10 bases, and 7 bases lay outside the gene matches. The CDR3 totals 13 residues. CDR1 and CDR2 from the germline V gene are SNHLY and FYNNEI. CDR3 DNA sequence: TGTGCCACAAGCACAGGGGGCACTCAGCCCCAGCATTTT. Amino acids: CATSTGGTQPQHF. Variable domain in full (rest from reference TRBV2 and TRBJ1-5): EPEVTQTPSHQVTQMGQEVILRCVPISNHLYFYWYRQILGQKVEFLVSFYNNEISEKSEIFDDQFSVERPDGSNFTLKIRSTKLEDSAMYFCATSTGGTQPQHFGDGTRLSIL.

This clonotype was detected only a few times. This chain connects TRBV7-9 to TRBJ2-7, with TRBD1 matching over 7 bases. The junction had 9 bases not matched to a gene; V was cut back by 5 bases and J by 5 bases. This CDR3 is built from 14 residues. CDR1 is SEHNR, CDR2 FQNEAQ, per germline (reference sequence). This CDR3 reads CASSGRQGIHEQYF. The CDR3, as DNA: TGTGCCAGCAGCGGTAGACAGGGTATCCACGAGCAGTACTTC. The whole variable domain, remainder taken from reference TRBV7-9 and TRBJ2-7, is DTGVSQNPRHKITKRGQNVTFRCDPISEHNRLYWYRQTLGQGPEFLTYFQNEAQLEKSRLLSDRFSAERPKGSFSTLEIQRTEQGDSAMYLCASSGRQGIHEQYFGPGTRLTVT.

The V call is TRBV5-1, the J call TRBJ2-7; 9 bases match TRBD1. The germline V gene encodes CDR1 SGHRS and CDR2 YFSETQ. V lost 0 bases to trimming and J lost 2 bases; unmatched junction nucleotides: 3. The CDR3 sequence is 15 residues long. CDR3 nucleotides: TGCGCCAGCAGCTTGGGGGACAGGGATACCTACGAGCAGTACTTC. As protein: CASSLGDRDTYEQYF. The full variable domain, its missing parts supplied by reference TRBV5-1 and TRBJ2-7, is KAGVTQTPRYLIKTRGQQVTLSCSPISGHRSVSWYQQTPGQGLQFLFEYFSETQRNKGNFPGRFSGRQFSNSRSEMNVSTLELGDSALYLCASSLGDRDTYEQYFGPGTRLTVT.

This clonotype was seen only a few times. This rearrangement joins TRBV11-2 to TRBJ2-4; the D gene is possibly TRBD2 (6 bases). Trimming pared 5 bases from V and 0 bases from J, leaving 20 bases between. Per germline, CDR1 SGHAT and CDR2 FQNNGV. CDR3 size: 18 residues. As DNA, the CDR3 is TGTGCCAGCAGCCCCGCGTGGACGGGGGTGAGAGCCAAAAACATTCAGTACTTC. Translated, it gives CASSPAWTGVRAKNIQYF. Together with reference TRBV11-2 and TRBJ2-4, the CDR3 gives the full variable domain: EAGVAQSPRYKIIEKRQSVAFWCNPISGHATLYWYQQILGQGPKLLIQFQNNGVVDDSQLPKDRFSAERLKGVDSTLKIQPAKLEDSAVYLCASSPAWTGVRAKNIQYFGAGTRLSVL.

This clonotype has a handful of counts. The genes are TRBV11-2 and TRBJ2-2; D possibly corresponds to TRBD1 (6 bases). CDR3 length equals 15 residues. Germline CDR1 reads SGHAT; CDR2 reads FQNNGV. V lost 8 bases, J lost 2 bases, and 15 bases lay in between. The CDR3 DNA is TGTGCCAGCCCGGTAAACAGGGCAAACACCGGGGAGCTGTTTTTT. It translates to CASPVNRANTGELFF.

This clonotype was seen ten or more times. This sequence joins TRBV5-5 and TRBJ2-7; no firm D call. This CDR3 has 14 residues. Trimming took off 0 bases at V and 0 bases at J, with 7 bases between the two ends. The germline V gene encodes CDR1 SGHKS and CDR2 YYEKEE (reference sequence). The CDR3 DNA follows: TGTGCCAGCAGCTTGGGTGCCATCTCCTACGAGCAGTACTTC. This translates into CASSLGAISYEQYF.